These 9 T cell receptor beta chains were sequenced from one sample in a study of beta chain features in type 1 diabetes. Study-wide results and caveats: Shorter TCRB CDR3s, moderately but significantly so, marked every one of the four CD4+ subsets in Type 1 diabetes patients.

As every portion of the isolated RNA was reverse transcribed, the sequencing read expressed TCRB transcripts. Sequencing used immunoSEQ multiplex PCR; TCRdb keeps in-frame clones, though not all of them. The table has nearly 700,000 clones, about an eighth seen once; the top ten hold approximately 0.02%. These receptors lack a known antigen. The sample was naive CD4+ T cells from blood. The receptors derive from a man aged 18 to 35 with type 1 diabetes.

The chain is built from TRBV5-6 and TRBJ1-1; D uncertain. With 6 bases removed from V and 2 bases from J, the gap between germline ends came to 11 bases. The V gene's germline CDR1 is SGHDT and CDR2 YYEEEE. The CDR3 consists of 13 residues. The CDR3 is CASKLAGNTEAFF. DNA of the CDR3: TGTGCCAGCAAACTTGCCGGTAACACTGAAGCTTTCTTT.

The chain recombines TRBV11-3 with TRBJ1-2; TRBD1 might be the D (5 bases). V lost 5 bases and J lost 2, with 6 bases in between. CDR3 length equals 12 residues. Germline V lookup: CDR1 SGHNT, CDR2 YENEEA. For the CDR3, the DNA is TGTGCCAGCAGCGAGGGGAACTATGGCTACACCTTC. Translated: CASSEGNYGYTF. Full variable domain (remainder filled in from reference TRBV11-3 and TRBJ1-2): EAGVVQSPRYKIIEKKQPVAFWCNPISGHNTLYWYLQNLGQGPELLIRYENEEAVDDSQLPKDRFSAERLKGVDSTLKIQPAELGDSAVYLCASSEGNYGYTFGSGTRLTVV.

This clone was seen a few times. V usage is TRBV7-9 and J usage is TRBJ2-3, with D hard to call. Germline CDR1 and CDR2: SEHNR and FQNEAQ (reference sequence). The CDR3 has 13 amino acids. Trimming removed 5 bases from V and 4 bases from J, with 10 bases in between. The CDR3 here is CASSPPRADTQYF. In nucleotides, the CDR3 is TGTGCCAGCAGCCCCCCGCGAGCAGATACGCAGTATTTT.

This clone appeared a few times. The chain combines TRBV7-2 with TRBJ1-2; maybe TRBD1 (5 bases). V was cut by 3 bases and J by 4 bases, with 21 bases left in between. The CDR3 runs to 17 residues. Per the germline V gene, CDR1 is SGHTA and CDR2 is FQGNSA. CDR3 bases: TGTGCCAGCAGCTTCTACCCCGGGCCTGGGACGGGCTATGGCTACACCTTC. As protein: CASSFYPGPGTGYGYTF.

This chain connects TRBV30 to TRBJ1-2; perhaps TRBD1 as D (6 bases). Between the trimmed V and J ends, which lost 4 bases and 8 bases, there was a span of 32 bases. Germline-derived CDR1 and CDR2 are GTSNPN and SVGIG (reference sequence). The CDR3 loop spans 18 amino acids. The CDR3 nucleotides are TGTGCCTGGATTTCCGCGTCGAGGGGGGCGCGAGTAGAGGGAGGCTACACCTTC. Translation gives CAWISASRGARVEGGYTF.

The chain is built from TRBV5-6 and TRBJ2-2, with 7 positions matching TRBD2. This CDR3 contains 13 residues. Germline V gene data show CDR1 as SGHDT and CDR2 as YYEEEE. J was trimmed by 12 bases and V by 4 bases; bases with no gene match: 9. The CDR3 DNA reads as TGTGCCAGCAGCCTAGAGCGGGGTGCGAAGCTGTTTTTT. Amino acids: CASSLERGAKLFF.

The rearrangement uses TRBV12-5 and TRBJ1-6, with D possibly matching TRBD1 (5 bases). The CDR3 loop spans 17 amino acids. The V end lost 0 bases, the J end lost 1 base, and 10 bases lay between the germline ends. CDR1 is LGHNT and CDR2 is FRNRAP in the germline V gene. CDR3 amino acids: CASGLVIQGSYNSPLHF. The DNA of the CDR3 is TGTGCTAGTGGTTTGGTAATTCAGGGATCCTATAATTCACCCCTCCACTTT.

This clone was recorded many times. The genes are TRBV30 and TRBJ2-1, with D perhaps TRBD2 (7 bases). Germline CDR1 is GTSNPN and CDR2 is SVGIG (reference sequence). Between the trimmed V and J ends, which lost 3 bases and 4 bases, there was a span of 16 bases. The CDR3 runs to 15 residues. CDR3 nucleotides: TGTGCCTGGAGCCCCCGGGGGGCACTGTACAATGAGCAGTTCTTC. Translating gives CAWSPRGALYNEQFF.

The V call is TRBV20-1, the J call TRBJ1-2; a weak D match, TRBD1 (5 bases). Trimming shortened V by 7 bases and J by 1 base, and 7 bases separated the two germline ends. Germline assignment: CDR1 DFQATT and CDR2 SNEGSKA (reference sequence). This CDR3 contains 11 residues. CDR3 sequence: CSGRDNYGYTF. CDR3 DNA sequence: TGCAGTGGCAGGGATAACTATGGCTACACCTTC.